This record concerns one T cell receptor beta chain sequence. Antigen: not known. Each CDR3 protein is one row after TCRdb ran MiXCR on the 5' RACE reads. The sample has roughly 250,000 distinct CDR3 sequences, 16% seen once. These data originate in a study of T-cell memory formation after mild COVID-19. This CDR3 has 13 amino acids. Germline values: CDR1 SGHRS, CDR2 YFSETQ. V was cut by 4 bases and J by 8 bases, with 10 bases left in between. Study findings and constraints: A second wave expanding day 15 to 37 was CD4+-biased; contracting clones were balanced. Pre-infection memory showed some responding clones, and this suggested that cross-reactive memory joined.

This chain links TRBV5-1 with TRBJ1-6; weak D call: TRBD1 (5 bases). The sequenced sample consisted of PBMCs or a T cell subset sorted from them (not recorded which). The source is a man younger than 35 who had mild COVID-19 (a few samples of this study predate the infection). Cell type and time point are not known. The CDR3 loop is CASSGDGDSPLHF. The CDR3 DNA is TGCGCCAGCAGCGGGGACGGGGATTCACCCCTCCACTTT. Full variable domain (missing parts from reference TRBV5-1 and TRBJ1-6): KAGVTQTPRYLIKTRGQQVTLSCSPISGHRSVSWYQQTPGQGLQFLFEYFSETQRNKGNFPGRFSGRQFSNSRSEMNVSTLELGDSALYLCASSGDGDSPLHFGNGTRLTVT.